Reported below is one T cell receptor (beta chain). The sample belongs to a study of blood T cell repertoires in COVID-19. There are 13 residues in the CDR3. The V end lost 6 bases, the J end lost 5 bases, and 14 bases lay between the germline ends. Germline-derived CDR1 and CDR2 are SGHNT and YENEEA. TCRdb's table, derived via immunoSEQ multiplex PCR, lists solely in-frame clones and lacks some. The sample yields about 69,000 clones, approximately 86% seen once. The chain combines TRBV11-3 with TRBJ2-7, with D perhaps matching TRBD2 (6 bases). The sample consisted of peripheral blood. The sequence was collected from a man aged 40-55 years with COVID-19, enrolled during active disease. Here the CDR3 reads CASSPPGDDEQYF. Written as DNA, the CDR3 is TGTGCCAGCAGTCCCCCGGGGGATGACGAGCAGTACTTC.